The present entry profiles one T cell receptor beta chain with its context. What it binds is unknown. An expansion of CD8+CD57+ cells by flow cytometry had been shown in patients chosen for sequencing. There were no patients without severe acquired aplastic anemia. Blood sampling was performed on the patients, and none of them had received therapy by then. The sample belongs to a study of CD8+CD57+ T cells in acquired aplastic anemia. Study summary: Isolated CD4+ and CD8+ cells, once sorted, yielded DNA averaging around 3.1 ug. The study, taken as a whole, reports: Patients were compared with controls for CD8+ Simpson's diversity, and no significant difference emerged.

The germline V gene has CDR1 SQVTM and CDR2 ANQGSEA. The CDR3 spans 13 residues. Deletions cut 6 bases from V and 7 bases from J, with 18 bases between. The study profiled TCR beta VDJ and CDR3 using genomic DNA as template. TCRdb re-called the reads through MiXCR, storing one row per CDR3 protein. The sample contains approximately 190,000 distinct CDR3 sequences, roughly half of which appear only once. The clonotype was recovered from a human donor with aplastic anemia. Sequencing used sorted CD4+, CD8+, or CD8+CD57+ T cells (not recorded which) from PBMCs. This chain connects TRBV29-1 to TRBJ1-1; a possible D gene is TRBD1 (5 bases). CDR3 in DNA: TGCAGCGTCACCGGGCCCCGGGGGTATGAAGCTTTCTTT. Translating gives CSVTGPRGYEAFF.